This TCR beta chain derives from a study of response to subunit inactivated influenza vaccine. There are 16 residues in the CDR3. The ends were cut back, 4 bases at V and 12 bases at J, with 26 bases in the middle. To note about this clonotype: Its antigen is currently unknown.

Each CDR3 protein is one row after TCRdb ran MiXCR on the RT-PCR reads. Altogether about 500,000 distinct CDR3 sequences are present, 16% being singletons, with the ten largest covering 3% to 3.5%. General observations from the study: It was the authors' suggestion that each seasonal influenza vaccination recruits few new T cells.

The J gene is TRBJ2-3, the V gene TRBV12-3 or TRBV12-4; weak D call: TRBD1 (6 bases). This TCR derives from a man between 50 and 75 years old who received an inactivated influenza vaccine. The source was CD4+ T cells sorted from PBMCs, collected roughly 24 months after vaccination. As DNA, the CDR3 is TGTGCCAGCAGTTCCCACGGGACAAACCAAGGGGGTAATCAGTATTTT. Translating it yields CASSSHGTNQGGNQYF.